Following are 29 T cell receptor beta chains from one sample sequenced in a study of blood T cell repertoires in COVID-19. Profiling relied on immunoSEQ multiplex PCR, and the TCRdb table lists in-frame clones only, not all of them. The top ten hold about 7% of the sample, which has approximately 200,000 clones, around 87% seen once. The sample taken for sequencing was PBMCs or T cells enriched from blood (not recorded which). Every receptor here comes from a man younger than 45 in a cohort exposed to, infected with or recovered from COVID-19 (not recorded which).

V usage is TRBV7-9 and J usage is TRBJ2-2; D is uncertain. V gave up 5 bases and J gave up 6 bases, with 16 bases separating them. Germline V gene lookup returns CDR1 SEHNR and CDR2 FQNEAQ (reference sequence). This CDR3 is built from 15 residues. The CDR3: CASSHYRSAAGELFF. As DNA, the CDR3 is TGTGCCAGCAGCCATTACCGGAGCGCGGCCGGGGAGCTGTTTTTT.

The rearrangement joins TRBV7-9 to TRBJ2-2; 7 bases are shared with TRBD2. The germline V gene has CDR1 SEHNR and CDR2 FQNEAQ (reference sequence). Trimming took 11 bases from V and 3 from J; bases not matched to a gene: 3. This CDR3 is built from 12 residues. The CDR3 DNA follows: TGTGCCTACCGGGAGGACACCGGGGAGCTGTTTTTT. This codes for CAYREDTGELFF.

This clone was seen a handful of times. J is TRBJ2-2 and V is TRBV5-1; the match to TRBD2 covers 7 bases. This CDR3 region has 17 residues. CDR1 and CDR2 (germline): SGHRS, YFSETQ. V lost 4 bases, J lost 0 bases, and 9 bases stayed unmatched. The CDR3 bases are TGCGCCAGCAGCCTGCAGCGGGGTCTAACGAACACCGGGGAGCTGTTTTTT. It translates to CASSLQRGLTNTGELFF.

J is TRBJ1-4 and V is TRBV5-6; D call uncertain. There are 18 residues in the CDR3. The germline V gene encodes CDR1 SGHDT and CDR2 YYEEEE. Trimming shortened V by 4 bases and J by 2 bases, and 21 bases separated the two germline ends. This CDR3 reads CASSDTLSPQATNEKLFF. The CDR3 DNA sequence: TGTGCCAGCAGCGATACTTTATCTCCGCAGGCGACTAATGAAAAACTGTTTTTT.

The rearrangement links TRBV27 to TRBJ2-1; 9 nucleotides align to TRBD2. The J segment lost 4 bases and the V segment lost 5 bases, leaving 6 bases of the junction unmatched. The germline CDR1 and CDR2 sequences are MNHEY and SMNVEV (reference sequence). The CDR3 totals 15 residues. Written as DNA, the CDR3 is TGTGCCAGCAGTCCTCAACTAGCGGGTTACAATGAGCAGTTCTTC. It specifies CASSPQLAGYNEQFF.

Turning to this clone: The sample holds other DNA sequences that translate to the same CDR3. The CDR3 region has the DNA TGTGCCAGCAGTTTCCACGTCAGGACGGGGACCTACGAGCAGTACTTC. It is translated as CASSFHVRTGTYEQYF. V is TRBV28 and J is TRBJ2-7, with D possibly matching TRBD2 (5 bases). Per the germline V gene, CDR1 is MDHEN and CDR2 is SYDVKM. V was clipped by 3 bases and J by 2 bases, with 17 bases between them. The CDR3 is 16 amino acids.

This chain joins TRBV24-1 and TRBJ2-1; D perhaps matches TRBD2 (6 bases). In germline, CDR1 is KGHDR, CDR2 SFDVKD. The CDR3 extends over 15 amino acids. Trimming left V 3 bases short and J 9 bases short, with 17 bases between. The chain's CDR3 is CATSDAAGRLREQFF. The DNA for the CDR3 is TGTGCCACCAGTGATGCCGCCGGGAGATTACGTGAGCAGTTCTTC.

The chain recombines TRBV20-1 with TRBJ2-5; D is perhaps TRBD2 (6 bases). The germline V gene encodes CDR1 DFQATT and CDR2 SNEGSKA (reference sequence). Trimming stripped 5 bases from V and 5 bases from J, with 9 bases between. The CDR3 length is 11 residues. The CDR3 bases are TGCAGTGCTTGGAGGGAGGAGACCCAGTACTTC. Amino acid sequence: CSAWREETQYF.

The J gene is TRBJ1-1, the V gene TRBV9, with 7 bases lining up with TRBD1. Germline-derived CDR1 and CDR2 are SGDLS and YYNGEE. After removal of 4 bases from V and 5 bases from J, the junction contained 8 bases not matched to a gene. The CDR3 is made up of 14 amino acids. CDR3 residues: CASSPKDRTTEAFF. The CDR3 coding sequence is TGTGCCAGCAGCCCCAAGGACAGGACAACTGAAGCTTTCTTT.

V and J are TRBV6-2 or TRBV6-3 and TRBJ1-3; D is unclear. In germline, CDR1 is MNHEY, CDR2 SVGEGT. The CDR3 spans 12 residues. V was clipped by 5 bases and J by 0 bases, with 2 bases between them. The CDR3 protein is CASSLSGNTIYF. The CDR3 nucleotides are TGTGCCAGCAGTCTCTCTGGAAACACCATATATTTT.

The chain recombines TRBV6-5 with TRBJ2-3; TRBD2 aligns across 10 bases. This CDR3 region has 15 residues. From germline, CDR1 is MNHEY and CDR2 SVGAGI. J gave up 2 bases and V 8 bases, and 7 bases lay outside the gene matches. CDR3 DNA sequence: TGTGCCAGCGGTAGCGGGAGGTCCCCCACAGATACGCAGTATTTT. Its protein product is CASGSGRSPTDTQYF.

This clone was detected only a few times. The chain has TRBV7-9 and TRBJ2-1; 9 bases are shared with TRBD2. Germline loops: CDR1 SEHNR, CDR2 FQNEAQ (reference sequence). Germline trimming cut 8 bases from V and 2 bases from J; bases unmatched to any gene: 13. The CDR3 is 17 amino acids. The CDR3 is CASGPGGSGRTYNEQFF. For the CDR3, the DNA is TGTGCCAGCGGGCCGGGCGGTAGCGGGAGAACCTACAATGAGCAGTTCTTC.

This clone occurred a few times. This chain links TRBV19 with TRBJ2-2; TRBD2 might be the D (5 bases). V shed 5 bases and J shed 4 bases, with 11 bases lying between them. The CDR3 length is 14 residues. Per germline, CDR1 LNHDA and CDR2 SQIVND (reference sequence). CDR3: CASSDGMSTGELFF. The CDR3 nucleotides read TGTGCCAGTAGTGACGGGATGAGCACCGGGGAGCTGTTTTTT.

This chain connects TRBV6-5 to TRBJ1-1; 8 bases match TRBD1. The CDR3 sequence is 13 residues long. The V segment lost 8 bases and the J segment 1 base; nucleotides outside the gene matches: 3. CDR1 and CDR2 from the germline V gene are MNHEY and SVGAGI. CDR3 DNA: TGTGCCAGCGACAGGGGAGGGAACACTGAAGCTTTCTTT. Translation: CASDRGGNTEAFF.

This sequence joins TRBV11-2 and TRBJ2-3; TRBD1 might be the D (6 bases). Germline CDR1 and CDR2: SGHAT and FQNNGV. The V gene lost 5 bases and the J gene lost 4 bases, with 16 bases spanning the gap. This CDR3 is built from 15 residues. CDR3 region: CASSRDRTRPDTQYF. The CDR3 coding sequence is TGTGCCAGCAGCCGTGACAGGACCCGACCAGATACGCAGTATTTT.

CDR3 sequence (DNA): TGTGCCAGAGCGACAGGGTTGAACACTGAAGCTTTCTTT. It codes for CARATGLNTEAFF. The chain is built from TRBV2 and TRBJ1-1, with 7 bases identical to TRBD1. Germline trimming cut 9 bases from V and 0 bases from J; bases unmatched to any gene: 4. This CDR3 has 13 amino acids. CDR1 is SNHLY, CDR2 FYNNEI, per germline.

This clone was recorded once. This chain connects TRBV19 to TRBJ1-5; a weak D match, TRBD1 (6 bases). The germline V gene has CDR1 LNHDA and CDR2 SQIVND (reference sequence). Trimming took 2 bases from V and 4 from J, leaving 21 bases between them. The CDR3 is 18 residues long. CDR3: CASSILPGGGGFNQPQHF. The CDR3 DNA reads as TGTGCCAGTAGTATATTACCGGGAGGGGGGGGATTTAATCAGCCCCAGCATTTT.

J is TRBJ2-1 and V is TRBV3-1 (or the pseudogene TRBV3-2), with D perhaps assigned TRBD1 or TRBD2 (7 bases each). V lost 7 bases and J lost 3, with 19 bases in between. This CDR3 is built from 16 residues. Germline-derived CDR1 and CDR2 are LGHDT and YNNKEL (reference sequence). The CDR3 spells CASTQGGGPGYNEQFF. Written as DNA, the CDR3 is TGTGCCAGCACCCAGGGGGGAGGGCCGGGCTACAATGAGCAGTTCTTC.

The rearrangement links TRBV24-1 to TRBJ1-2, with D perhaps TRBD1 (5 bases). This CDR3 region has 16 residues. The germline V and J ends were trimmed by 3 bases and 0 bases, with 13 bases remaining between them. Germline-derived CDR1 and CDR2 are KGHDR and SFDVKD. The CDR3, as DNA: TGTGCCACCAGTGATACACACAAGGGGTCTAACTATGGCTACACCTTC. Translating gives CATSDTHKGSNYGYTF.

The V gene is TRBV5-4, the J gene TRBJ2-7; TRBD2 is a possible D gene (6 bases). The V end lost 3 bases, the J end lost 2 bases, and 12 bases lay between the germline ends. The CDR3 runs to 14 residues. CDR1 and CDR2 (germline): SGHNT, YYREEE (reference sequence). The CDR3 loop reads CASSSQTRAYEQYF. CDR3 bases: TGTGCCAGCAGCTCCCAGACTAGAGCCTACGAGCAGTACTTC.

The chain links TRBV9 to TRBJ1-5; D is unresolved. Germline CDR1 reads SGDLS; CDR2 reads YYNGEE. CDR3 length: 14 residues. Trimming cost V 0 bases and J 3 bases, with 7 bases left between them. The CDR3: CASSVGGDNQPQHF. The CDR3 DNA reads as TGTGCCAGCAGCGTAGGCGGCGACAATCAGCCCCAGCATTTT.

The chain employs TRBV28 and TRBJ2-1, with TRBD2 matching 16 bases. The CDR3 contains 17 residues. Per the germline V gene, CDR1 is MDHEN and CDR2 is SYDVKM. The V gene end was trimmed by 7 bases and the J gene end by 2 bases; junction bases not matched to a gene: 5. The CDR3 sequence: CASTGTSGRAAYNEQFF. CDR3 sequence (DNA): TGTGCCAGCACAGGGACTAGCGGGAGGGCGGCCTACAATGAGCAGTTCTTC.

The rearrangement uses TRBV15 and TRBJ1-2; TRBD1 is a possible D gene (5 bases). The CDR3 has 12 amino acids. Deletions cut 8 bases from V and 3 bases from J, with 10 bases between. Germline V CDR1 and CDR2: LNHNV, YYDKDF (reference sequence). The CDR3 protein is CATSQGDYGYTF. The DNA of the CDR3 is TGTGCCACCTCCCAAGGGGACTATGGCTACACCTTC.

The chain carries TRBV5-1 and TRBJ2-3; TRBD2 agrees at 9 bases. Looked up from germline, CDR1 is SGHRS and CDR2 is YFSETQ. V gave up 0 bases and J gave up 6 bases; unmatched junction bases: 5. This CDR3 comprises 15 residues. The CDR3 coding sequence is TGCGCCAGCAGCTTGGCTGCGGGAGGGCCGGATACGCAGTATTTT. This codes for CASSLAAGGPDTQYF.

The gene calls are TRBV5-1 and TRBJ2-7, with D possibly matching TRBD1 (6 bases). The V gene's germline CDR1 is SGHRS and CDR2 YFSETQ. V was cut by 1 base and J by 2 bases, with 10 bases left in between. This CDR3 comprises 14 residues. In nucleotides, the CDR3 is TGCGCCAGCAGCTTGACGGACAGACCCTACGAGCAGTACTTC. This codes for CASSLTDRPYEQYF.

The chain has TRBV7-9 and TRBJ2-3; 9 bases align to TRBD2. The CDR3 totals 17 residues. Germline CDR1 SEHNR, CDR2 FQNEAQ (reference sequence). The trim removed 4 bases at V and 4 bases at J, leaving 12 bases unmatched. The CDR3 sequence is CASSSALAGVMADTQYF. The CDR3 region has the DNA TGTGCCAGCAGCTCAGCATTAGCGGGAGTGATGGCAGATACGCAGTATTTT. The entire variable domain, with the rest obtained from reference TRBV7-9 and TRBJ2-3, is as follows: DTGVSQNPRHKITKRGQNVTFRCDPISEHNRLYWYRQTLGQGPEFLTYFQNEAQLEKSRLLSDRFSAERPKGSFSTLEIQRTEQGDSAMYLCASSSALAGVMADTQYFGPGTRLTVL.

The chain combines TRBV12-3 or TRBV12-4 with TRBJ1-2, with D possibly TRBD1 on 6 matching bases. V lost 6 bases to trimming and J lost 8 bases, with 10 bases between them. The CDR3 consists of 11 residues. For the CDR3, the DNA is TGTGCCAGCAGAGGGGGTCGCGGCTACACCTTC. This gives the protein CASRGGRGYTF.

The rearrangement joins TRBV6-2 or TRBV6-3 to TRBJ2-7, with TRBD2 matching over 7 bases. Trimming took 8 bases from V and 6 from J; bases not matched to a gene: 16. CDR1 and CDR2 from the germline V gene are MNHEY and SVGEGT. This CDR3 has 15 residues. The CDR3, as DNA: TGTGCCAGCGGCCTGTTAGCGGGCCTTTCGGGCGAGCAGTACTTC. Translated, it gives CASGLLAGLSGEQYF.

The table lists this clone with a count of one. V gene TRBV5-6 combines with J gene TRBJ1-2; D not resolved. The CDR3 consists of 13 residues. Trimming cost V 3 bases and J 5 bases, with 11 bases left between them. Germline V lookup: CDR1 SGHDT, CDR2 YYEEEE. CDR3 protein: CASSYAGIYGYTF. The CDR3 DNA reads as TGTGCCAGCAGCTATGCAGGAATTTATGGCTACACCTTC.